What follows are 18 T cell receptor beta chains derived from one specimen sequenced in a study of radiotherapy plus CTLA-4 blockade in lung cancer. TCRdb's table, derived via immunoSEQ multiplex PCR, lists solely in-frame clones and lacks some. The sample holds about 39,000 clones, 75% to 80% seen once. The sample consisted of peripheral blood, taken from a patient treated with radiotherapy plus ipilimumab. These TCRs come from a human donor with non-small cell lung cancer that progressed on radiotherapy plus ipilimumab.

The DNA of the CDR3 is TGCGCCAGCAGCAGAGAGGCGGCAATTCCAGACGAGCAGTACTTC. Protein sequence: CASSREAAIPDEQYF. The chain is built from TRBV5-1 and TRBJ2-7, with no clear D. The CDR3 has 15 residues. Trimming left V 4 bases short and J 5 bases short, with 19 bases between. Germline values: CDR1 SGHRS, CDR2 YFSETQ. The full variable domain, completed using reference TRBV5-1 and TRBJ2-7, is KAGVTQTPRYLIKTRGQQVTLSCSPISGHRSVSWYQQTPGQGLQFLFEYFSETQRNKGNFPGRFSGRQFSNSRSEMNVSTLELGDSALYLCASSREAAIPDEQYFGPGTRLTVT.

This clone has more than one count but fewer than ten. The chain uses TRBV9 and TRBJ2-2, with 8 bases identical to TRBD2. Germline CDR1 is SGDLS and CDR2 is YYNGEE. The ends lost 0 bases at V and 5 bases at J; junction bases unmatched: 6. The CDR3 loop spans 16 amino acids. CDR3 sequence reads: CASSVVGTGGTGELFF. CDR3 coding DNA: TGTGCCAGCAGCGTAGTAGGGACGGGGGGGACCGGGGAGCTGTTTTTT.

The chain joins TRBV6-1 to TRBJ2-3, with TRBD2 matching over 8 bases. CDR1 is MNHNS and CDR2 is SASEGT in the germline V gene. This CDR3 is 15 amino acids long. V was pared by 7 bases and J by 1 base, with 7 bases of the junction left unmatched. The CDR3 DNA sequence: TGTGCCAGCACAAACATGCGGGGGGGCACAGATACGCAGTATTTT. It codes for CASTNMRGGTDTQYF.

Only a few counts were recorded for this clone. Other DNA sequences of this sample code for an identical CDR3. The chain employs TRBV27 and TRBJ1-5; 7 bases map to TRBD1. The CDR3 consists of 15 residues. The J segment lost 1 base and the V segment lost 6 bases, leaving 6 bases of the junction unmatched. Looked up from germline, CDR1 is MNHEY and CDR2 is SMNVEV (reference sequence). CDR3 DNA: TGTGCCAGCAGGCAGGGGGTTGTCAGCAATCAGCCCCAGCATTTT. This translates into CASRQGVVSNQPQHF.

The chain is built from TRBV5-1 and TRBJ2-2; weak D call: TRBD1 (6 bases). The CDR3 runs 14 residues. Trimming left V 1 base short and J 3 bases short, with 7 bases between. CDR1 is SGHRS and CDR2 is YFSETQ in the germline V gene. The CDR3 loop is CASSLSGDTGELFF. The CDR3 DNA follows: TGCGCCAGCAGCTTGTCAGGGGACACCGGGGAGCTGTTTTTT.

The chain combines TRBV14 with TRBJ2-1; D gene unclear. This CDR3 has 14 residues. V was pared by 0 bases and J by 7 bases, with 10 bases between. Germline V gives CDR1 SGHDN, CDR2 FVKESK. The DNA for the CDR3 is TGTGCCAGCAGCCAAGATCGTATATCGAATGAGCAGTTCTTC. Protein: CASSQDRISNEQFF.

V is TRBV5-1 and J is TRBJ1-6; TRBD1 agrees at 9 bases. The CDR3 runs 17 residues. Trimming removed 0 bases from V and 8 bases from J; junction bases left unmatched: 9. CDR1 and CDR2 (germline): SGHRS, YFSETQ. CDR3 sequence (DNA): TGCGCCAGCAGCTTGGCCCCCGGGACAGGGCTAGATTCACCCCTCCACTTT. Residues: CASSLAPGTGLDSPLHF.

The chain links TRBV7-2 to TRBJ2-3, with 10 bases fitting TRBD2. Trimming cost V 5 bases and J 8 bases; bases outside gene matches: 7. CDR3 size: 14 residues. CDR1 is SGHTA and CDR2 is FQGNSA in the germline V gene. The CDR3 spells CASSIHSSGGTQYF. Here the CDR3 DNA reads TGTGCCAGCAGCATCCATTCTAGCGGGGGTACGCAGTATTTT.

This clone appeared a single time. The chain carries TRBV2 and TRBJ2-7; D not resolved. This CDR3 comprises 12 residues. Germline values: CDR1 SNHLY, CDR2 FYNNEI. V lost 6 bases to trimming and J lost 2 bases, with 8 bases between them. As DNA, the CDR3 is TGTGCCAGCAGCTTCGTTCCCTACGAGCAGTACTTC. The encoded protein is CASSFVPYEQYF. The whole variable domain, filled in from reference TRBV2 and TRBJ2-7, reads EPEVTQTPSHQVTQMGQEVILRCVPISNHLYFYWYRQILGQKVEFLVSFYNNEISEKSEIFDDQFSVERPDGSNFTLKIRSTKLEDSAMYFCASSFVPYEQYFGPGTRLTVT.

This clone was detected a few times. The rearrangement links TRBV11-1 to TRBJ1-2, with D perhaps TRBD1 (6 bases). The CDR3 loop spans 15 amino acids. Germline V lookup: CDR1 SGHAT, CDR2 FQDESV (reference sequence). V dropped 1 base and J dropped 2 bases, with 11 bases sitting between them. The CDR3, as DNA: TGTGCCAGCAGCTTAGGAGGGGGTTGGAACTATGGCTACACCTTC. It yields the protein CASSLGGGWNYGYTF.

The gene calls are TRBV19 and TRBJ1-1; a weak D match, TRBD1 (5 bases). Trimming took 6 bases from V and 3 from J, leaving 11 bases between them. Germline assignment: CDR1 LNHDA and CDR2 SQIVND (reference sequence). CDR3 length equals 13 residues. The CDR3 sequence is CASRSQGDTEAFF. For the CDR3, the DNA is TGTGCCAGTAGGTCCCAGGGTGACACTGAAGCTTTCTTT.

The chain carries TRBV9 and TRBJ1-6; D ambiguous. Germline CDR1 is SGDLS and CDR2 is YYNGEE. V lost 0 bases and J lost 0, with 10 bases in between. CDR3 length equals 17 residues. This chain's CDR3 is CASSVERRSSYNSPLHF. CDR3 sequence (DNA): TGTGCCAGCAGCGTAGAAAGGCGGAGCTCCTATAATTCACCCCTCCACTTT.

This chain joins TRBV5-1 and TRBJ2-2; 9 nucleotides agree with TRBD2. The length of the CDR3 is 16 residues. After removal of 3 bases from V and 7 bases from J, the junction contained 10 bases not matched to a gene. Germline V gene sequence: CDR1 SGHRS, CDR2 YFSETQ. CDR3 in DNA: TGCGCCAGCAGCTCGCGCGGGGGGGATCTTAACGGGGAGCTGTTTTTT. Residues: CASSSRGGDLNGELFF.

V gene TRBV6-6 combines with J gene TRBJ2-5; 11 nucleotides align to TRBD1. Germline CDR1 reads MNHNY; CDR2 reads SVGAGI (reference sequence). V was pared by 4 bases and J by 2 bases, with 6 bases of the junction left unmatched. The CDR3 totals 16 residues. CDR3 loop: CASSFGQGAYQETQYF. Written as DNA, the CDR3 is TGTGCCAGCAGTTTCGGACAGGGGGCCTATCAAGAGACCCAGTACTTC.

The chain uses TRBV18 and TRBJ1-5, with 8 positions matching TRBD1. Germline CDR1 and CDR2: KGHSH and LQKENI. The CDR3 runs 15 residues. V lost 2 bases, J lost 3 bases, and 3 bases stayed unmatched. The CDR3 bases are TGTGCCAGCTCACCAGGGGACAGGACCAATCAGCCCCAGCATTTT. Residues: CASSPGDRTNQPQHF.

The chain has TRBV28 and TRBJ2-3; D gene ambiguous. In germline, CDR1 is MDHEN, CDR2 SYDVKM. Trimming took off 2 bases at V and 1 base at J, with 4 bases between the two ends. The CDR3 is 13 residues long. Here the CDR3 reads CASSLQGTDTQYF. The CDR3 nucleotides read TGTGCCAGCAGTTTACAGGGCACAGATACGCAGTATTTT.

The chain joins TRBV5-4 to TRBJ1-2; no clear D. The CDR3 sequence is 12 residues long. From germline, CDR1 is SGHNT and CDR2 YYREEE (reference sequence). Deletions cut 4 bases from V and 0 bases from J, with 4 bases between. The CDR3 nucleotides are TGTGCCAGCAGCGGAGCTAACTATGGCTACACCTTC. It yields the protein CASSGANYGYTF. The full variable domain, in which reference TRBV5-4 and TRBJ1-2 provide the parts outside the CDR3, is ETGVTQSPTHLIKTRGQQVTLRCSSQSGHNTVSWYQQALGQGPQFIFQYYREEENGRGNFPPRFSGLQFPNYSSELNVNALELDDSALYLCASSGANYGYTFGSGTRLTVV.

The chain has TRBV5-4 and TRBJ2-3; 11 bases map to TRBD2. Germline V CDR1 and CDR2: SGHNT, YYREEE (reference sequence). The CDR3 extends over 16 amino acids. Germline trimming cut 3 bases from V and 5 bases from J; bases unmatched to any gene: 8. Here the CDR3 DNA reads TGTGCCAGCAGCTGGGGGGGCCTAGCGGGGGGAGATACGCAGTATTTT. Protein sequence: CASSWGGLAGGDTQYF.